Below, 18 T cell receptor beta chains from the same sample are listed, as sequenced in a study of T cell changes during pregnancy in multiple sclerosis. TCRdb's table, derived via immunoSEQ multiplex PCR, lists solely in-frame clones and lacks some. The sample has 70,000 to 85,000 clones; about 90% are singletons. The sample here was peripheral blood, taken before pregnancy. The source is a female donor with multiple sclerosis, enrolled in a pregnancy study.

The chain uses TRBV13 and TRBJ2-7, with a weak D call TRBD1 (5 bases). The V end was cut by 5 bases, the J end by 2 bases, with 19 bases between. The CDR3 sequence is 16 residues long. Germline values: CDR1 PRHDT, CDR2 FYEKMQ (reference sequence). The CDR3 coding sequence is TGTGCCAGCAGCCGACGTACCAGGGTTGGCCCCTACGAGCAGTACTTC. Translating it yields CASSRRTRVGPYEQYF.

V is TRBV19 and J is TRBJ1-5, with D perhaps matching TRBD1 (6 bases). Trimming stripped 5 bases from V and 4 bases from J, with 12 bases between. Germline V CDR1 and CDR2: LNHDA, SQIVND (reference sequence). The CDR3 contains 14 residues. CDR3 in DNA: TGTGCCAGTAGTGTACAGGGTGGGAATCAGCCCCAGCATTTT. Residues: CASSVQGGNQPQHF.

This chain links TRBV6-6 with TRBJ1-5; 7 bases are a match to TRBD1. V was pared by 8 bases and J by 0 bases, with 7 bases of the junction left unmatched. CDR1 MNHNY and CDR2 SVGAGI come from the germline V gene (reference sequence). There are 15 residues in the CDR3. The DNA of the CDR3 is TGTGCCAGCGGACCTACAGGGGTTAGCAATCAGCCCCAGCATTTT. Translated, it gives CASGPTGVSNQPQHF.

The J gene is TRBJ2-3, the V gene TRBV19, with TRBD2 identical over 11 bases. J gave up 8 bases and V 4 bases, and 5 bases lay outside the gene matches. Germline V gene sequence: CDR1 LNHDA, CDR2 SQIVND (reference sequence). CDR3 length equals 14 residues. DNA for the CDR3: TGTGCCAGTAGTAGCCTAGCGGGAGGAGGTACGCAGTATTTT. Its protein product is CASSSLAGGGTQYF.

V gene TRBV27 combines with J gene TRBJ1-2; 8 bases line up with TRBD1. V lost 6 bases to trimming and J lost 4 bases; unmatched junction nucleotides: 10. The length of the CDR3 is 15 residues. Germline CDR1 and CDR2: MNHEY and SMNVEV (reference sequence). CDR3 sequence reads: CASSHIQQGGYGYTF. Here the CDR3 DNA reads TGTGCCAGCAGCCACATACAACAGGGGGGCTATGGCTACACCTTC.

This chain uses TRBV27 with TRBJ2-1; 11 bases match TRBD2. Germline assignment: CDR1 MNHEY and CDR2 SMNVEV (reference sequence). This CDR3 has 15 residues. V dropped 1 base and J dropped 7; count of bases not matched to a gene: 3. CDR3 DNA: TGTGCCAGCAGTTTATTAACTAGCGGGAGTAATGAGCAGTTCTTC. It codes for CASSLLTSGSNEQFF.

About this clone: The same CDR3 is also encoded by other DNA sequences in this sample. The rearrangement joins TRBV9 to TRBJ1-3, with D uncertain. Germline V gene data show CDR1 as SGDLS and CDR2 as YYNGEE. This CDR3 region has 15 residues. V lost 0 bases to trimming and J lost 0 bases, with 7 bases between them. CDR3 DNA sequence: TGTGCCAGCAGCGTAGGCGGCTCCTCTGGAAACACCATATATTTT. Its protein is CASSVGGSSGNTIYF.

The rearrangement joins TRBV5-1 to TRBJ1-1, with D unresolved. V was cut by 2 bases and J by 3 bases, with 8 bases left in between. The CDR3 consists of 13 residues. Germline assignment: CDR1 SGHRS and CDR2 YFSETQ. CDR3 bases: TGCGCCAGCAGCTTACTATCTTACACTGAAGCTTTCTTT. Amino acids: CASSLLSYTEAFF. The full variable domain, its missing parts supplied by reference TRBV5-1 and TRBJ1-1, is KAGVTQTPRYLIKTRGQQVTLSCSPISGHRSVSWYQQTPGQGLQFLFEYFSETQRNKGNFPGRFSGRQFSNSRSEMNVSTLELGDSALYLCASSLLSYTEAFFGQGTRLTVV.

The CDR3 bases are TGTGCCACCAGCCCAATCCTAGCGGGCGGGAATGAGCAGTTCTTC. Protein: CATSPILAGGNEQFF. V gene TRBV15 combines with J gene TRBJ2-1, with 8 bases lining up with TRBD2. This CDR3 has 15 amino acids. V was pared by 5 bases and J by 7 bases, with 10 bases of the junction left unmatched. The germline CDR1 and CDR2 sequences are LNHNV and YYDKDF (reference sequence).

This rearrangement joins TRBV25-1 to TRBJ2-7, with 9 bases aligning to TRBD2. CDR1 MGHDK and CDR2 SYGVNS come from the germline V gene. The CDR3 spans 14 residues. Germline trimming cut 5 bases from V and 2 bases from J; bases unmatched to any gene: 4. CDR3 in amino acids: CASSSLAGPYEQYF. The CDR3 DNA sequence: TGTGCCAGCAGTAGTCTAGCGGGGCCCTACGAGCAGTACTTC.

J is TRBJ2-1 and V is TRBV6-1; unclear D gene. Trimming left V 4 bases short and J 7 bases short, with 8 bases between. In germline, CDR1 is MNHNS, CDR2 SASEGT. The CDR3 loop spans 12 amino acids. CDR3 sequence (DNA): TGTGCCAGCAGTGCCGTCCGGAATGAGCAGTTCTTC. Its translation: CASSAVRNEQFF.

The CDR3 nucleotides are TGTGCCAGCAGTAAGACAGGGAGCTCCTACGAGCAGTACTTC. Translation gives CASSKTGSSYEQYF. This rearrangement joins TRBV6-6 to TRBJ2-7; 7 bases line up with TRBD1. This CDR3 has 14 amino acids. The germline gives CDR1 MNHNY, CDR2 SVGAGI (reference sequence). V lost 5 bases to trimming and J lost 0 bases; unmatched junction nucleotides: 4.

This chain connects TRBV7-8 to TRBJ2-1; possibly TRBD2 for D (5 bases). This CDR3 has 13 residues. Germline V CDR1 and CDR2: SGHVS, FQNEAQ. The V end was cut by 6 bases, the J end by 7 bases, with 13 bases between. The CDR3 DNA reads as TGTGCCAGCAGGGACTTACATATGAATGAGCAGTTCTTC. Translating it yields CASRDLHMNEQFF.

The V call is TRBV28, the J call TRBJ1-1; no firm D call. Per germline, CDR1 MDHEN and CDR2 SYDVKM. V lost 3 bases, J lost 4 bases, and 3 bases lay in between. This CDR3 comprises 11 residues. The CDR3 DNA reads TGTGCCAGCAGTTTGAGCACTGAAGCTTTCTTT. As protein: CASSLSTEAFF.

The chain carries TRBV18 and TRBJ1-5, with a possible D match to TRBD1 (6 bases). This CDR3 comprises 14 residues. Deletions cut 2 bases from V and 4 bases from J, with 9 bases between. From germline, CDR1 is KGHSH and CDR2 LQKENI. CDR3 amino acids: CASSPGQINQPQHF. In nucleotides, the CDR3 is TGTGCCAGCTCACCAGGACAGATAAATCAGCCCCAGCATTTT.

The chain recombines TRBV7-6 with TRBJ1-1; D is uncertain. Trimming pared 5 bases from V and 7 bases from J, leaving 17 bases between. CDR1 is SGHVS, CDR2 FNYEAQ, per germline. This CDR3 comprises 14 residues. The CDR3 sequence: CASSAAGGRSEAFF. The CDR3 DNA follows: TGTGCCAGCAGCGCCGCAGGCGGGCGGAGTGAAGCTTTCTTT. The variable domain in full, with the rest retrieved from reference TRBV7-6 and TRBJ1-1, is GAGVSQSPRYKVTKRGQDVALRCDPISGHVSLYWYRQALGQGPEFLTYFNYEAQQDKSGLPNDRFSAERPEGSISTLTIQRTEQRDSAMYRCASSAAGGRSEAFFGQGTRLTVV.

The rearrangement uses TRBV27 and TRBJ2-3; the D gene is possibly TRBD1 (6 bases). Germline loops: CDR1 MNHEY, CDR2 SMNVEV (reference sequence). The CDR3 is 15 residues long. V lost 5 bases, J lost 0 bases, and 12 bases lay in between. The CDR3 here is CASSVPGASTDTQYF. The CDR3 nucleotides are TGTGCCAGCAGTGTCCCAGGGGCTAGCACAGATACGCAGTATTTT.

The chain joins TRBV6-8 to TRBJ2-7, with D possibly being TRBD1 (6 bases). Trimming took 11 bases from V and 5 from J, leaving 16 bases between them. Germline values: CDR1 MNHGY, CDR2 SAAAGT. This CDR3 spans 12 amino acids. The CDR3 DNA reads TGTGCCTCCCAAGGCAGGGGCCACGAGCAGTACTTC. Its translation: CASQGRGHEQYF.